The subject of this entry is one T cell receptor (beta chain). Authors' methods: Nucleated cell counts were estimated from reference gene primer amplification. Data came from immunoSEQ multiplex PCR; TCRdb stores just in-frame clones and leaves some out. V and J calls and clone size are copied from that table; D and trimming were computed from the DNA. There are approximately 200,000 clones in the sample; approximately 90% occur only once, and around 1.9% lies in the top ten. The record originates from a study of blood T cell repertoires in COVID-19. Across the study: The origin of the acute and convalescent COVID-19 samples was the United States, Italy and Spain. PBMCs, B-cell-depleted T cells, or T cells were the source of the cDNA or gDNA that made up the material.

This TCR was sampled from a man aged 70-80 years with active or convalescent COVID-19. The specimen was peripheral blood.

In nucleotides, the CDR3 is TGTGCCAGCAGTTACGCCCTTACAGGGGGAGATCAGCCCCAGCATTTT. This sequence encodes CASSYALTGGDQPQHF. This chain links TRBV6-5 with TRBJ1-5; 8 positions match TRBD1. V gave up 2 bases and J gave up 5 bases; unmatched junction bases: 8. The CDR3 is made up of 16 amino acids. The germline V gene has CDR1 MNHEY and CDR2 SVGAGI.